Here is one T cell receptor beta chain with its context. The antigen remains unidentified. The data belong to a study of T-cell reconstitution after alpha-beta-depleted transplantation in children. As it was prepared, the TCRbeta library received unique molecular identifiers. TCRdb fed the PCR reads into MiXCR, producing one record per CDR3 protein. The sample consists of about a million distinct CDR3 sequences, about 29% of them appearing once. With 5 bases removed from V and 7 bases from J, the gap between germline ends came to 25 bases. Per the germline V gene, CDR1 is SGHTS and CDR2 is YDEGEE. The CDR3 spans 17 residues. Study-wide findings and caveats: T-cell numbers and diversity, one year after transplant, stemmed largely from T cells that were newly produced.

This sequence joins TRBV5-8 and TRBJ2-4, with D maybe TRBD1 (6 bases). This clonotype originated in a boy under two years old who had a stem cell transplant for SCID, so the T cells may come from the graft donor. The source material was PBMCs, mostly from graft donor cells, sampled 360 days after TCRalphabeta/CD19-depleted stem cell transplant. The chain's CDR3 is CASSSLLFRGLGNIQYF. CDR3 bases: TGTGCCAGCAGTTCGCTTCTCTTCAGGGGCTTGGGTAACATTCAGTACTTC.